Listed below are T cell receptor beta chains from one sample, sequenced in a study of blood T cell repertoires in COVID-19. Data came from immunoSEQ multiplex PCR; TCRdb stores just in-frame clones and leaves some out. The sample consists of around 70,000 clones, roughly 90% of them appearing once. Sequencing input: peripheral blood. The receptors derive from a man aged 45 to 65 with acute or convalescent COVID-19. Both conserved end residues are part of each CDR3. D genes are given only for firm matches. Clone size is given for some rows only: seen once, a few or many times, or a class if the clone is expanded.

J,V,size,D,CDR3,DNA
TRBJ1-3,TRBV6-6,-,-,CASTREGGVGNTIYF,TGTGCCAGCACCCGCGAGGGCGGTGTGGGGAACACCATATATTTT
TRBJ1-2,TRBV7-3,-,-,CASSPDRIPSIGGYTF,TGTGCCAGCAGCCCAGACAGGATCCCCTCTATCGGGGGCTACACCTTC
TRBJ2-3,TRBV6-5,-,-,CASSYSGGFDTQYF,TGTGCCAGCAGTTACTCCGGAGGGTTTGATACGCAGTATTTT
TRBJ2-1,TRBV7-2,-,TRBD2,CASAASGGTEQFF,TGTGCCAGCGCGGCTAGCGGGGGGACTGAGCAGTTCTTC
TRBJ2-1,TRBV5-1,-,TRBD2,CASSKAGENYNEQFF,TGCGCCAGCAGCAAGGCGGGGGAAAACTACAATGAGCAGTTCTTC
TRBJ2-7,TRBV27,-,-,CASSPYMRLYEQYF,TGTGCCAGCAGTCCTTATATGAGGCTCTACGAGCAGTACTTC
TRBJ2-5,TRBV7-3,-,-,CASSPRGGGPRETQYF,TGTGCCAGCAGCCCTCGGGGCGGGGGCCCCCGGGAGACCCAGTACTTC
TRBJ1-6,TRBV7-6,-,-,CASSLRDSSYNSPLHF,TGTGCCAGCAGCTTACGAGACAGCTCCTATAATTCACCCCTCCACTTT
TRBJ2-5,TRBV7-2,-,-,CASSLEARGETQYF,TGTGCCAGCAGCTTAGAGGCCAGGGGAGAGACCCAGTACTTC
TRBJ1-5,TRBV27,-,-,CASSSVGGWGQPQHF,TGTGCCAGCAGTTCAGTCGGGGGTTGGGGTCAGCCCCAGCATTTT
TRBJ1-5,TRBV6-5,-,-,CASSFHGGDQPQHF,TGTGCCAGCAGTTTCCATGGGGGGGACCAGCCCCAGCATTTT
TRBJ2-7,TRBV11-2,-,-,CASKETTLEYEQYF,TGTGCCAGCAAAGAGACTACACTAGAATACGAGCAGTACTTC
TRBJ1-2,TRBV20-1,-,-,CSARPGGGYTF,TGCAGTGCTAGGCCCGGGGGTGGCTACACCTTC
TRBJ2-1,TRBV5-1,once,TRBD2,CASSFLGLAGYRTDEQFF,TGCGCCAGCAGTTTCCTGGGACTAGCGGGATACCGCACGGATGAGCAGTTCTTC
TRBJ2-3,TRBV19,few,TRBD1,CASQDRGRGHTDTQYF,TGTGCCAGCCAGGACAGGGGGCGAGGACACACAGATACGCAGTATTTT
TRBJ2-3,TRBV28,once,-,CASSHPLWGGTDTQYF,TGTGCCAGCAGTCACCCACTTTGGGGGGGCACAGATACGCAGTATTTT
TRBJ2-1,TRBV7-9,-,TRBD2,CASSGRAGNNNEQFF,TGTGCCAGCAGCGGGCGAGCGGGGAACAACAATGAGCAGTTCTTC
TRBJ2-1,TRBV27,once,TRBD2,CASSPGTSGSLLSYNEQFF,TGTGCCAGCAGTCCCGGGACTAGCGGGAGTCTACTCTCCTACAATGAGCAGTTCTTC
TRBJ1-3,TRBV2,-,-,CASSIRVGNTIYF,TGTGCCAGCAGTATCAGGGTCGGAAACACCATATATTTT
TRBJ2-3,TRBV9,-,-,CASSVVQGTTDTQYF,TGTGCCAGCAGCGTAGTGCAGGGTACCACAGATACGCAGTATTTT
TRBJ2-7,TRBV5-1,-,-,CASSVGQTYEQYF,TGCGCCAGCAGCGTGGGACAAACCTACGAGCAGTACTTC
TRBJ2-2,TRBV7-9,-,TRBD1,CASSLRGDRSTGELFF,TGTGCCAGCAGCTTAAGGGGGGACAGGAGCACCGGGGAGCTGTTTTTT
TRBJ2-1,TRBV27,-,-,CASSLGSSYNEQFF,TGTGCCAGCAGTTTAGGTAGCTCCTACAATGAGCAGTTCTTC
TRBJ1-5,TRBV6-6,-,TRBD1,CASSYFQGQSNQPQHF,TGTGCCAGCAGTTATTTTCAGGGACAGAGCAATCAGCCCCAGCATTTT
TRBJ1-2,TRBV5-1,-,-,CASSLVASDYGYTF,TGCGCCAGCAGCTTGGTTGCCAGCGACTATGGCTACACCTTC
TRBJ2-3,TRBV7-6,-,-,CASSFGSTDTQYF,TGTGCCAGCAGCTTCGGGTCCACAGATACGCAGTATTTT
TRBJ2-7,TRBV11-1,-,-,CASSRTLSSYEQYF,TGTGCCAGCAGCCGGACTCTCAGCTCCTACGAGCAGTACTTC
TRBJ2-1,TRBV7-8,-,TRBD2,CASSNRPGGSYNEQFF,TGTGCCAGCAGCAACCGGCCGGGGGGCTCCTACAATGAGCAGTTCTTC
TRBJ2-2,TRBV4-2,-,-,CASSQDRARGGGELFF,TGTGCCAGCAGCCAAGATCGGGCCAGGGGTGGCGGGGAGCTGTTTTTT
TRBJ2-7,TRBV27,-,-,CASSKGGRGSEQYF,TGTGCCAGCAGCAAGGGGGGGAGGGGTAGCGAGCAGTACTTC
TRBJ1-1,TRBV28,-,-,CASLLNTEAFF,TGTGCCAGCCTTTTGAACACTGAAGCTTTCTTT
TRBJ2-1,TRBV11-2,-,-,CASSLVAGVSNEQFF,TGTGCCAGCAGCTTAGTGGCAGGGGTTAGCAATGAGCAGTTCTTC
TRBJ2-3,TRBV9,once,-,CASSVPTAGGSTDTQYF,TGTGCCAGCAGCGTACCCACAGCTGGGGGCTCCACAGATACGCAGTATTTT
TRBJ2-7,TRBV18,-,TRBD2,CASSPRTSGYEQYF,TGTGCCAGCTCACCACGTACTAGCGGCTACGAGCAGTACTTC
TRBJ2-3,TRBV6-6,-,-,CASRDSQTDTQYF,TGTGCCAGCAGGGACAGCCAGACAGATACGCAGTATTTT
TRBJ2-7,TRBV5-6,-,TRBD1,CASSWQGVDEQYF,TGTGCCAGCAGCTGGCAGGGGGTCGACGAGCAGTACTTC
TRBJ2-2,TRBV5-1,-,TRBD1,CASTYTPGQGGHGGELFF,TGCGCCAGCACCTACACCCCGGGACAGGGGGGCCATGGAGGGGAGCTGTTTTTT
TRBJ2-3,TRBV2,-,-,CASSSQGSDTDTQYF,TGTGCCAGCAGCTCCCAGGGGTCAGACACAGATACGCAGTATTTT
TRBJ1-1,TRBV4-1,-,-,CASSQSPTEAFF,TGCGCCAGCAGCCAAAGCCCGACTGAAGCTTTCTTT
TRBJ2-2,TRBV27,-,-,CASRTNQGTGELFF,TGTGCCAGCAGAACTAACCAGGGAACCGGGGAGCTGTTTTTT
TRBJ1-5,TRBV29-1,-,TRBD1,CSVVTGNQPQHF,TGCAGCGTTGTGACAGGGAATCAGCCCCAGCATTTT
TRBJ1-1,TRBV6-6,-,TRBD1,CASSYLFGQGAAEAFF,TGTGCCAGCAGTTACCTATTCGGGCAGGGGGCAGCTGAAGCTTTCTTT
TRBJ1-5,TRBV6-1,-,-,CASSERGSSNQPQHF,TGTGCCAGCAGTGAAAGGGGCAGCAGCAATCAGCCCCAGCATTTT
TRBJ2-3,TRBV7-2,-,TRBD2,CASSLPSGGRGTDTQYF,TGTGCCAGCAGCTTACCTAGCGGGGGGCGGGGCACAGATACGCAGTATTTT
TRBJ2-7,TRBV3-1/TRBV3-2,-,-,CASSQGTGYEQYF,TGTGCCAGCAGCCAGGGGACTGGCTACGAGCAGTACTTC
TRBJ1-1,TRBV15,-,-,CATSMFWTENTEAFF,TGTGCCACCAGCATGTTCTGGACTGAGAACACTGAAGCTTTCTTT
TRBJ1-5,TRBV6-2/TRBV6-3,-,-,CASSPDRLAGQPQHF,TGTGCCAGCAGCCCCGACAGGCTTGCCGGTCAGCCCCAGCATTTT
TRBJ2-3,TRBV7-2,-,TRBD2,CASSPGGGQDTQYF,TGTGCCAGCAGCCCGGGCGGGGGGCAGGATACGCAGTATTTT
TRBJ1-3,TRBV6-5,once,-,CASTIQFSGNTIYF,TGTGCCAGCACGATCCAGTTCTCTGGAAACACCATATATTTT
TRBJ2-5,TRBV10-3,-,TRBD1,CATGRTGGEETQYF,TGTGCCACCGGGCGGACAGGGGGCGAGGAGACCCAGTACTTC
TRBJ1-1,TRBV11-2,-,-,CASSLGRTVNTEAFF,TGTGCCAGCAGCTTAGGGAGGACAGTAAACACTGAAGCTTTCTTT
TRBJ2-7,TRBV2,-,TRBD1,CASSNGQGRYEQYF,TGTGCCAGCAGTAACGGACAGGGTCGGTACGAGCAGTACTTC
TRBJ2-2,TRBV5-1,-,-,CASSLLGEASGELFF,TGCGCCAGCAGCTTGCTCGGGGAAGCGAGCGGGGAGCTGTTTTTT
TRBJ2-3,TRBV24-1,-,-,CATSAASSTDTQYF,TGTGCCACCAGTGCAGCTAGTAGCACAGATACGCAGTATTTT
TRBJ2-7,TRBV29-1,-,-,CSVEVPGSRVEQYF,TGCAGCGTTGAAGTTCCGGGGTCTAGGGTCGAGCAGTACTTC